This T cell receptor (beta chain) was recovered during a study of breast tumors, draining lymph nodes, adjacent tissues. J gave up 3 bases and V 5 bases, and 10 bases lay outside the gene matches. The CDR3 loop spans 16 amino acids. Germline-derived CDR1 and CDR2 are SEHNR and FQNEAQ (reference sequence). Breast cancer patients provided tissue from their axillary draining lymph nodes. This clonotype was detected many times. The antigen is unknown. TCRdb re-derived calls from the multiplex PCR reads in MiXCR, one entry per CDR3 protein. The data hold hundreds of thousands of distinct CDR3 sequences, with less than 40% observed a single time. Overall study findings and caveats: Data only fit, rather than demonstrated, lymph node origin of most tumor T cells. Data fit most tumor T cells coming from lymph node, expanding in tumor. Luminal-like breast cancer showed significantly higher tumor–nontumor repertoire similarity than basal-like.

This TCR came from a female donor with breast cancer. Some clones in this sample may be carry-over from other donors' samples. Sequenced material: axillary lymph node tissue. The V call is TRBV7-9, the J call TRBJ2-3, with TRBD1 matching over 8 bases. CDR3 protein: CASSDRTGQMTDTQYF. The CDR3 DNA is TGTGCCAGCAGCGACCGGACAGGGCAAATGACAGATACGCAGTATTTT.